The 2 T cell receptor beta chains reported below all come from one sample, sequenced in a study of Ad26.COV2.S vaccination and SARS-CoV-2 variants. Libraries were prepared by immunoSEQ multiplex PCR; TCRdb keeps only in-frame clonotypes and omits some of them. The profile shows about 400,000 clones, 80% to 95% of them singletons. Treatment reported: about 20 received Ad26.COV2.S at low or high dose, single or two shots; several received placebo; per-sample allocation not given. Following the first vaccine or placebo injection, samples were taken on day 63. Sample: peripheral blood, taken in a trial of Ad26.COV2.S vaccine versus placebo. Receptors were obtained from a person between 18 and 65 years old who received the Ad26.COV2.S COVID-19 vaccine or a placebo.

For this clone: Other DNA sequences in this sample translate to the same CDR3. In nucleotides, the CDR3 is TGTGCCAGCAGCGGTCTTGCGGGGGGCACGGAGACCCAGTACTTC. Translation gives CASSGLAGGTETQYF. The rearrangement uses TRBV9 and TRBJ2-5; 8 bases are a match to TRBD2. J gave up 5 bases and V 3 bases, and 9 bases lay outside the gene matches. CDR3 length: 15 amino acids. Germline V gives CDR1 SGDLS, CDR2 YYNGEE.

This chain connects TRBV7-2 to TRBJ2-3; 8 positions agree with TRBD2. V dropped 2 bases and J dropped 0; count of bases not matched to a gene: 10. Per germline, CDR1 SGHTA and CDR2 FQGNSA. The CDR3 runs to 18 residues. CDR3 sequence reads: CASSLFWRGAASTDTQYF. The CDR3 nucleotides read TGTGCCAGCAGCTTATTTTGGCGGGGGGCCGCCAGCACAGATACGCAGTATTTT. Combining the CDR3 with reference TRBV7-2 and TRBJ2-3 gives the whole variable domain GAGVSQSPSNKVTEKGKDVELRCDPISGHTALYWYRQSLGQGLEFLIYFQGNSAPDKSGLPSDRFSAERTGGSVSTLTIQRTQQEDSAVYLCASSLFWRGAASTDTQYFGPGTRLTVL.